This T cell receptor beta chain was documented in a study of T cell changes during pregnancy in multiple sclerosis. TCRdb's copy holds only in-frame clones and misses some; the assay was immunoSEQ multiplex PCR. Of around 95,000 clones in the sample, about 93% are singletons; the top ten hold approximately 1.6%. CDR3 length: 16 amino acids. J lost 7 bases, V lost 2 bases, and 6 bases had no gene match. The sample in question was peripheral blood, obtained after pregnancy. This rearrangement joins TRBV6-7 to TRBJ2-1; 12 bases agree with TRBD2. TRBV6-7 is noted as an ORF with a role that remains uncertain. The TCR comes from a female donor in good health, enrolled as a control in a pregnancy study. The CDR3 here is CASSYRTSGMGNEQFF. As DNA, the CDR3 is TGTGCCAGCAGTTACAGGACTAGCGGGATGGGGAATGAGCAGTTCTTC.